This TCR beta chain was captured in a study of T cells after yellow fever vaccination. The study's findings and limits: Overlap between CD4 and CD8 compartments was detected for a small share of clonotypes. Bulk-population clonotypes that are abundant could appear as contaminants in FACS-sorted repertoires.

By 5'RACE template switching, TCR cDNA was produced, with a universal primer site and UMIs added in the process. TCRdb reanalysed the 5' RACE reads using MiXCR and keeps one entry per CDR3 protein. Of 120,000 or so distinct CDR3 sequences listed, approximately 8.4% are singletons. This clonotype showed up just a few times. The antigen is not known. V dropped 6 bases and J dropped 5; count of bases not matched to a gene: 6. Germline assignment: CDR1 SEHNR and CDR2 FQNEAQ (reference sequence). CDR3 length equals 15 residues. This chain links TRBV7-9 with TRBJ2-2, with TRBD1 matching 10 bases. This receptor was identified in a young man who received the YFV17D yellow fever vaccine. The sequencing used CD8+ T cells sorted from PBMCs, collected on the day of the yellow fever booster vaccination. As DNA, the CDR3 is TGTGCCAGCAGGAACGGACAGGGGGGGACCGGGGAGCTGTTTTTT. Amino acids: CASRNGQGGTGELFF.